Following are 25 T cell receptor beta chains from one sample sequenced in a study of CD8 T cells in Susac syndrome. Random hexamers were used to reverse transcribe the RNA input (roughly 0.5 to 1 ug). TCRdb redid the calling of the immunoSEQ multiplex PCR reads with MiXCR, one entry per CDR3 protein. This table has about 52,000 distinct CDR3 sequences, about 92% appearing once. The sequencing sample was made of CD8+ T cells from PBMCs. The receptors come from a human donor with multiple sclerosis.

This clonotype has just one count. This rearrangement joins TRBV27 to TRBJ2-3, with 10 bases matching TRBD2. V was clipped by 3 bases and J by 0 bases; unmatched bases: 3. This CDR3 is built from 16 residues. Germline CDR1 is MNHEY and CDR2 is SMNVEV (reference sequence). CDR3 DNA: TGTGCCAGCAGTTTGCTAGCGGGGGATAGCACAGATACGCAGTATTTT. Amino acid sequence: CASSLLAGDSTDTQYF.

This clonotype was recorded once. The V gene is TRBV6-1, the J gene TRBJ2-7; TRBD1 matches 8 bases. Germline V lookup: CDR1 MNHNS, CDR2 SASEGT. V trimming: 6 bases; J trimming: 2 bases; junction bases outside the gene matches: 12. The CDR3 covers 16 residues. CDR3 region: CASRAQGVPRAYEQYF. For the CDR3, the DNA is TGTGCCAGCAGGGCACAGGGGGTGCCCCGAGCCTACGAGCAGTACTTC.

The rearrangement uses TRBV10-3 and TRBJ2-1; D may be TRBD2 (5 bases). V lost 4 bases and J 5 bases, leaving 9 bases between the germline ends. Germline CDR1 and CDR2: ENHRY and SYGVKD. The CDR3 extends over 13 amino acids. DNA for the CDR3: TGTGCCATCAGTGTTCGGGAAAACAATGAGCAGTTCTTC. Translation: CAISVRENNEQFF.

The chain couples TRBV10-3 to TRBJ2-2; D gene ambiguous. Trimming took 5 bases from V and 5 from J, leaving 9 bases between them. CDR1 ENHRY and CDR2 SYGVKD come from the germline V gene. CDR3 length equals 13 residues. The CDR3 bases are TGTGCCATCAGTCCTTACTCGACCGGGGAGCTGTTTTTT. Protein sequence: CAISPYSTGELFF.

This chain links TRBV5-1 with TRBJ1-2; maybe TRBD1 (6 bases). The V and J ends lost 4 bases and 1 base respectively, with 20 bases between them. The CDR3 spans 17 residues. From germline, CDR1 is SGHRS and CDR2 YFSETQ. CDR3 nucleotide sequence: TGCGCCAGCAGCCGCACCCGGGGGCGCGCAATTAACTATGGCTACACCTTC. This codes for CASSRTRGRAINYGYTF.

This chain uses TRBV19 with TRBJ2-6; TRBD1 aligns across 7 bases. The CDR3 contains 16 residues. V trimming: 4 bases; J trimming: 2 bases; junction bases outside the gene matches: 5. Germline V gene data show CDR1 as LNHDA and CDR2 as SQIVND (reference sequence). As DNA, the CDR3 is TGTGCCAGTAGTACCCAACAGGGGACTGGGGCCAACGTCCTGACTTTC. Translation: CASSTQQGTGANVLTF. The full variable domain, in which reference TRBV19 and TRBJ2-6 provide the parts outside the CDR3, is DGGITQSPKYLFRKEGQNVTLSCEQNLNHDAMYWYRQDPGQGLRLIYYSQIVNDFQKGDIAEGYSVSREKKESFPLTVTSAQKNPTAFYLCASSTQQGTGANVLTFGAGSRLTVL.

CDR3 protein: CASSLGTGYSGANVLTF. Here the CDR3 DNA reads TGTGCCAGCAGCTTAGGGACAGGGTACTCTGGGGCCAACGTCCTGACTTTC. V and J are TRBV13 and TRBJ2-6, with TRBD1 matching 7 bases. Germline-derived CDR1 and CDR2 are PRHDT and FYEKMQ (reference sequence). Germline trimming cut 0 bases from V and 0 bases from J; bases unmatched to any gene: 2. CDR3 size: 17 residues.

This clonotype was seen only once. The genes are TRBV19 and TRBJ2-2; D gene uncertain. From germline, CDR1 is LNHDA and CDR2 SQIVND (reference sequence). CDR3 size: 14 residues. Between the trimmed V and J ends, which lost 2 bases and 1 base, there was a span of 5 bases. CDR3: CASSIWGNTGELFF. The CDR3 DNA reads TGTGCCAGTAGTATATGGGGGAACACCGGGGAGCTGTTTTTT. Variable domain in full (rest from reference TRBV19 and TRBJ2-2): DGGITQSPKYLFRKEGQNVTLSCEQNLNHDAMYWYRQDPGQGLRLIYYSQIVNDFQKGDIAEGYSVSREKKESFPLTVTSAQKNPTAFYLCASSIWGNTGELFFGEGSRLTVL.

The chain joins TRBV4-3 to TRBJ1-2; possible D gene TRBD1, 5 bases. This CDR3 comprises 15 residues. Germline V gives CDR1 LGHNA, CDR2 YSLEER. Trimming left V 1 base short and J 3 bases short, with 12 bases between. The CDR3 loop is CASSQGGEGYYGYTF. CDR3 in DNA: TGCGCCAGCAGCCAAGGCGGGGAGGGGTACTATGGCTACACCTTC.

The CDR3 nucleotides read TGTGCCAGCATCCCGGGACTAGCGGGGACCTACGAGCAGTACTTC. Translated: CASIPGLAGTYEQYF. The chain joins TRBV28 to TRBJ2-7, with TRBD2 identical over 13 bases. Germline V gene data show CDR1 as MDHEN and CDR2 as SYDVKM. J gave up 2 bases and V 7 bases, and 5 bases lay outside the gene matches. The CDR3 covers 15 residues.

The V call is TRBV4-3, the J call TRBJ1-2, with 7 bases matching TRBD1. The CDR3 extends over 17 amino acids. V was clipped by 4 bases and J by 2 bases; unmatched bases: 13. Germline loops: CDR1 LGHNA, CDR2 YSLEER. CDR3 DNA: TGCGCCAGCAGCCCCGCGGTGGGACAGAAGTTAAACTATGGCTACACCTTC. It codes for CASSPAVGQKLNYGYTF.

In this sample, this clonotype turned up once. V and J are TRBV30 and TRBJ1-2; D is unclear. Germline CDR1 is GTSNPN and CDR2 is SVGIG (reference sequence). V was shortened by 8 bases and J by 5 bases, with 21 bases between the two germline ends. The CDR3 has 14 amino acids. The CDR3 sequence is CAGTSLEEEYGYTF. Written as DNA, the CDR3 is TGTGCCGGAACGTCCTTGGAGGAGGAATATGGCTACACCTTC. The full variable domain, rest sourced from reference TRBV30 and TRBJ1-2, is SQTIHQWPATLVQPVGSPLSLECTVEGTSNPNLYWYRQAAGRGLQLLFYSVGIGQISSEVPQNLSASRPQDRQFILSSKKLLLSDSGFYLCAGTSLEEEYGYTFGSGTRLTVV.

A note on this clonotype: Germline is not matched at one junction end, which may reflect a read error. The rearrangement uses TRBV30 and TRBJ2-7; 7 bases fit TRBD1. The germline V gene has CDR1 GTSNPN and CDR2 SVGIG (reference sequence). This CDR3 spans 13 amino acids. CDR3 region: CVWSTDRMYEQYF. The CDR3 DNA sequence: TGTGTCTGGAGTACGGACAGGATGTACGAGCAGTACTTC.

The chain's CDR3 is CASSYSARDTGELFF. DNA of the CDR3: TGTGCCAGCAGTTACTCGGCCAGGGACACCGGGGAGCTGTTTTTT. The rearrangement links TRBV6-5 to TRBJ2-2; possible D gene TRBD1, 5 bases. The CDR3 length is 15 residues. Germline CDR1 is MNHEY and CDR2 is SVGAGI. Trimming removed 0 bases from V and 3 bases from J, with 8 bases in between.

The rearrangement links TRBV7-8 to TRBJ1-5; TRBD1 is a possible D gene (5 bases). Germline V gene data show CDR1 as SGHVS and CDR2 as FQNEAQ. The CDR3 has 14 residues. V lost 3 bases to trimming and J lost 2 bases, with 8 bases between them. In nucleotides, the CDR3 is TGTGCCAGCAGCTTTCAACAGGGCAATCAGCCCCAGCATTTT. Translation: CASSFQQGNQPQHF.

This clonotype occurred once. This chain connects TRBV4-3 to TRBJ2-3; D remains unclear. CDR1 and CDR2 from the germline V gene are LGHNA and YSLEER. The germline V and J ends were trimmed by 7 bases and 1 base, with 15 bases remaining between them. The CDR3 consists of 15 residues. The CDR3 DNA reads TGCGCCAGCACCCTCACATTCAAGGGCACAGATACGCAGTATTTT. Translation: CASTLTFKGTDTQYF.

The chain has TRBV20-1 and TRBJ2-7; no clear D gene. Trimming took off 1 base at V and 4 bases at J, with 5 bases between the two ends. Germline CDR1 reads DFQATT; CDR2 reads SNEGSKA (reference sequence). The CDR3 is 11 residues long. The CDR3 DNA is TGCAGTGCTAGAGCAGGTTACGAGCAGTACTTC. Translation: CSARAGYEQYF.

This chain uses TRBV9 with TRBJ2-3, with D tentatively TRBD1 or TRBD2 (5 bases each). Germline V lookup: CDR1 SGDLS, CDR2 YYNGEE. The V gene lost 5 bases and the J gene lost 2 bases, with 15 bases spanning the gap. This CDR3 is built from 15 residues. Here the CDR3 DNA reads TGTGCCAGCAGTCCTCAGGGAGACCCCACAGATACGCAGTATTTT. Amino acids: CASSPQGDPTDTQYF.

V usage is TRBV12-5 and J usage is TRBJ1-2; no firm D call. CDR1 LGHNT and CDR2 FRNRAP come from the germline V gene. The CDR3 consists of 15 residues. Trimming took 6 bases from V and 6 from J, leaving 20 bases between them. CDR3 protein: CASGSVPNGRNGYTF. DNA of the CDR3: TGTGCTAGTGGATCAGTACCAAATGGTAGGAATGGCTACACCTTC.

The chain combines TRBV3-1 with TRBJ2-1, with 7 bases identical to TRBD1. Trimming took 1 base from V and 4 from J; bases not matched to a gene: 13. This CDR3 has 18 residues. CDR1 and CDR2 from the germline V gene are LGHDT and YNNKEL (reference sequence). The CDR3 region is CASSQVLSGQRTYNEQFF. CDR3 sequence (DNA): TGTGCCAGCAGCCAAGTACTCTCGGGACAGCGTACTTACAATGAGCAGTTCTTC.

The V gene is TRBV6-5, the J gene TRBJ2-7; D not certain. Germline CDR1 and CDR2: MNHEY and SVGAGI. The V end lost 0 bases, the J end lost 3 bases, and 9 bases lay between the germline ends. This CDR3 spans 14 amino acids. CDR3 nucleotides: TGTGCCAGCAGTTACTCTACTCAAGACTACGAGCAGTACTTC. Protein sequence: CASSYSTQDYEQYF.

The chain links TRBV28 to TRBJ1-5; 9 bases match TRBD1. In germline, CDR1 is MDHEN, CDR2 SYDVKM. After removal of 11 bases from V and 1 base from J, the junction contained 12 bases not matched to a gene. The CDR3 has 16 amino acids. The CDR3 spells CAENTGGGGSNQPQHF. For the CDR3, the DNA is TGTGCCGAGAACACAGGGGGCGGAGGGAGCAATCAGCCCCAGCATTTT. Drawing the rest from reference TRBV28 and TRBJ1-5, the complete variable domain is DVKVTQSSRYLVKRTGEKVFLECVQDMDHENMFWYRQDPGLGLRLIYFSYDVKMKEKGDIPEGYSVSREKKERFSLILESASTNQTSMYLCAENTGGGGSNQPQHFGDGTRLSIL.

The V call is TRBV7-9, the J call TRBJ1-6; D ambiguous. CDR3 length: 14 amino acids. V dropped 4 bases and J dropped 7 bases, with 11 bases sitting between them. CDR1 and CDR2 from the germline V gene are SEHNR and FQNEAQ (reference sequence). The DNA for the CDR3 is TGTGCCAGCAGCTCGGATAGGCAGAATTCACCCCTCCACTTT. Protein sequence: CASSSDRQNSPLHF.

The sample holds one count of this clonotype. Its ends do not fully match the called genes, so a read error is possible. V usage is TRBV6-1 and J usage is TRBJ2-7; no definite D call. The CDR3 is 11 amino acids. Per the germline V gene, CDR1 is MNHNS and CDR2 is SASEGT. The CDR3 DNA reads as TGTGCCAGCAGTGAACTGGCAGTGAGGAACTTC. It specifies CASSELAVRNF.

The chain uses TRBV6-4 and TRBJ2-7; TRBD1 matches at 9 bases. CDR3 length: 17 amino acids. The germline gives CDR1 MRHNA, CDR2 SNTAGT. V lost 4 bases and J lost 2; bases outside the gene matches: 12. The CDR3 reads CASSVPLGQGNTYEQYF. CDR3 DNA: TGTGCCAGCAGTGTCCCGTTGGGACAGGGAAACACCTACGAGCAGTACTTC.